This T cell receptor beta chain was retrieved from a study of T cells in localized non-small cell lung cancer. Study findings and constraints: Because sequencing included only one region (of the tumor), heterogeneity remains possible. The highest T cell clonality was in uninvolved adjacent lung, above tumor. Longer survival (overall) was linked to higher T cell density in blood. The appearance of a median around 57 of the top 100 tumor clones was seen in adjacent lung.

The CDR3 length is 17 residues. CDR1 and CDR2 from the germline V gene are SGDLS and YYNGEE. Trimming took off 0 bases at V and 0 bases at J, with 10 bases between the two ends. Sequencing was performed with immunoSEQ multiplex PCR; in TCRdb, only in-frame clones are kept and a portion is missing. The repertoire holds around 36,000 clones, with roughly 83% as singletons. Worth noting for this clone: The antigen remains unidentified.

This sequence was found in a woman aged 40-70 years with stage II squamous cell lung carcinoma. The material was PBMCs, obtained before any cancer treatment. The V call is TRBV9, the J call TRBJ2-6; unclear D gene. The CDR3 DNA reads TGTGCCAGCAGCGTAGGGATGGAGAGCTCTGGGGCCAACGTCCTGACTTTC. It yields the protein CASSVGMESSGANVLTF.